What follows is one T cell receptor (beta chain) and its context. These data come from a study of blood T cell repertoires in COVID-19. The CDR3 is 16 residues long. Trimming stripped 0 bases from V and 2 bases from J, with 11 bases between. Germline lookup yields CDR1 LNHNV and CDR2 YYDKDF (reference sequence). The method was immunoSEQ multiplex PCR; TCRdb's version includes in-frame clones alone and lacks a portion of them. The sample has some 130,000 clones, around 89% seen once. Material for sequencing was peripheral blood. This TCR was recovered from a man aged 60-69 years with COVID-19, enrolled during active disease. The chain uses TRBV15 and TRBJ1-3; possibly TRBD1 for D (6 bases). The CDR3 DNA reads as TGTGCCACCAGCAGAGATCCAGGGGCTGCTGGAAACACCATATATTTT. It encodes CATSRDPGAAGNTIYF.